The 3 T cell receptor beta chains listed next were all sequenced from one sample in a study of blood T cell repertoires in COVID-19. The table came from immunoSEQ multiplex PCR; TCRdb's copy has only in-frame clones and leaves some out. The profile shows 250,000 to 350,000 clones, 89% of them singletons. Sequences were obtained from peripheral blood. The receptor source for this set is a woman aged 55-75 years with acute or convalescent COVID-19.

This clone was seen just once. At one end, the junction sequence differs from germline, possibly due to a read error. V is TRBV27 and J is TRBJ2-7; 9 bases map to TRBD2. From germline, CDR1 is MNHEY and CDR2 SMNVEV (reference sequence). The CDR3 runs 15 residues. The CDR3 reads CASRLPGLATGGLHF. The DNA of the CDR3 is TGTGCCAGCAGACTACCGGGACTAGCTACGGGGGGGCTCCACTTC.

This clone showed up just once. The chain links TRBV20-1 to TRBJ2-4, with a weak D call TRBD2 (6 bases). Between the trimmed V and J ends, which lost 3 bases and 8 bases, there was a span of 8 bases. The CDR3 sequence is 11 residues long. Germline CDR1 reads DFQATT; CDR2 reads SNEGSKA (reference sequence). DNA of the CDR3: TGCAGTGCTAGCCCGGGGGACATTCAGTACTTC. This encodes CSASPGDIQYF.

The V gene is TRBV9, the J gene TRBJ2-3, with 8 nucleotides matching TRBD2. Looked up from germline, CDR1 is SGDLS and CDR2 is YYNGEE. CDR3 size: 17 residues. Unmatched junction bases numbered 12, after V lost 4 bases and J lost 2 bases. The CDR3 nucleotides are TGTGCCAGCAGCTCACGGGCCGGGGGGGCGGACACAGATACGCAGTATTTT. Encoded protein: CASSSRAGGADTDTQYF.